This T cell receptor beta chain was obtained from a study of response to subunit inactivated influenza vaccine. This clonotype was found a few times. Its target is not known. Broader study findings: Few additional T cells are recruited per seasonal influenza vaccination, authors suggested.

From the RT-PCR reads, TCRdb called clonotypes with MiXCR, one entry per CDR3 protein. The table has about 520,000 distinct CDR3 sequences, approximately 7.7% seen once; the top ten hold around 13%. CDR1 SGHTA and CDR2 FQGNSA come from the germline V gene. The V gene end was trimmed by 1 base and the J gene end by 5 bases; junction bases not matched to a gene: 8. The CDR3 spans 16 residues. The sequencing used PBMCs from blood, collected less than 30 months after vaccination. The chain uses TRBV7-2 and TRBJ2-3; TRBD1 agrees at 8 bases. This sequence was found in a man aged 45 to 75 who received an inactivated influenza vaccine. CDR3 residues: CASSLGRTGPVDTQYF. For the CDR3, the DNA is TGTGCCAGCAGCTTAGGTCGGACAGGGCCGGTAGATACGCAGTATTTT.